Included here is one T cell receptor (beta chain) sequence, with context. The CDR3 has 17 residues. Trimming at V came to 6 bases and at J to 6 bases, leaving 15 bases not matched to a gene. Germline V CDR1 and CDR2: SGHRS, YFSETQ. The data derive from a study of blood T cell repertoires in COVID-19. Profiled with immunoSEQ multiplex PCR; TCRdb holds only in-frame clones, not every one. The repertoire holds under 200,000 clones, with around 87% as singletons. Sequencing was done on a sample of peripheral blood. The clonotype originates from a woman in her sixties or seventies with COVID-19, enrolled during active disease. This chain joins TRBV5-1 and TRBJ2-2; 9 nucleotides align to TRBD1. CDR3 in amino acids: CASTSLTGGRFAGELFF. Here the CDR3 DNA reads TGCGCCAGCACGTCTCTAACAGGGGGCCGGTTCGCCGGGGAGCTGTTTTTT.